This T cell receptor beta chain is from a study of T-cell memory formation after mild COVID-19. V lost 0 bases and J lost 0; bases outside the gene matches: 10. The CDR3 length is 18 residues. The V gene's germline CDR1 is SGDLS and CDR2 YYNGEE. Study-level results: Memory sampled before infection contained some responding clones, suggesting cross-reactive memory joined. CD4/CD8 balance held among clones contracting day 15 to 85, and later expanders leaned CD4+.

TCR alpha and TCR beta cDNA libraries carrying sample barcodes and UMIs were produced by 5'RACE using constant-segment primers. TCRdb analysed the 5' RACE reads with MiXCR anew, one entry per CDR3 protein. The top ten hold around 22% of the sample, which has about 140,000 distinct CDR3 sequences, 25% seen once. To note about this clonotype: Its antigen is not known.

The chain couples TRBV9 to TRBJ2-3; 7 bases fit TRBD1. This sequence was found in an adult woman who had mild COVID-19 (a few samples of this study predate the infection). Cell type and time point are not known. The sample comprised PBMCs or a T cell subset sorted from them (not recorded which). The CDR3 sequence: CASSVENRGLGSTDTQYF. The DNA for the CDR3 is TGTGCCAGCAGCGTAGAAAACAGGGGCCTCGGGAGCACAGATACGCAGTATTTT.